The 18 T cell receptor beta chains listed next were all sequenced from one sample in a study of blood T cell repertoires in COVID-19. Using immunoSEQ multiplex PCR, the repertoire was profiled, and TCRdb retains in-frame clones only, with some absent. In the table there are approximately 300,000 clones, about 87% of which are singletons. The sample was PBMCs or T cells enriched from blood (not recorded which). All receptors derive from a woman aged 25 to 45 who had recovered from COVID-19.

The V gene is TRBV7-2, the J gene TRBJ1-3; no firm D call. Deletions cut 4 bases from V and 4 bases from J, with 14 bases between. CDR1 is SGHTA, CDR2 FQGNSA, per germline. This CDR3 is 15 amino acids long. The CDR3 nucleotides are TGTGCCAGCAGCTCAAATGGCTGGTACGGAAACACCATATATTTT. This encodes CASSSNGWYGNTIYF.

This clone was counted a single time. The chain has TRBV11-2 and TRBJ2-1; D might be TRBD2 (5 bases). The length of the CDR3 is 14 residues. CDR1 is SGHAT and CDR2 is FQNNGV in the germline V gene. V dropped 8 bases and J dropped 12 bases, with 23 bases sitting between them. CDR3: CASLASRTPLAQFF. CDR3 DNA: TGTGCCAGCCTAGCCTCACGGACTCCTCTGGCGCAGTTCTTC. Full variable domain (outside the CDR3, taken from reference TRBV11-2 and TRBJ2-1): EAGVAQSPRYKIIEKRQSVAFWCNPISGHATLYWYQQILGQGPKLLIQFQNNGVVDDSQLPKDRFSAERLKGVDSTLKIQPAKLEDSAVYLCASLASRTPLAQFFGPGTRLTVL.

The gene calls are TRBV5-4 and TRBJ1-2; 7 positions agree with TRBD1. Germline lookup yields CDR1 SGHNT and CDR2 YYREEE (reference sequence). This CDR3 is built from 13 residues. With V trimmed by 6 bases and J by 2 bases, 4 bases remained unmatched. The CDR3 here is CASTTGDNYGYTF. CDR3 DNA: TGTGCCAGCACCACAGGGGACAACTATGGCTACACCTTC.

The chain employs TRBV28 and TRBJ1-5; 11 nucleotides agree with TRBD1. The V segment lost 6 bases and the J segment 1 base; nucleotides outside the gene matches: 8. The CDR3 length is 17 residues. Germline-derived CDR1 and CDR2 are MDHEN and SYDVKM. The CDR3 protein is CASSLPWDRGSNQPQHF. In DNA form, the CDR3 reads TGTGCCAGCAGCCTCCCCTGGGACAGGGGGAGCAATCAGCCCCAGCATTTT. Together with reference TRBV28 and TRBJ1-5, the CDR3 gives the full variable domain: DVKVTQSSRYLVKRTGEKVFLECVQDMDHENMFWYRQDPGLGLRLIYFSYDVKMKEKGDIPEGYSVSREKKERFSLILESASTNQTSMYLCASSLPWDRGSNQPQHFGDGTRLSIL.

This clone was detected only a few times. The rearrangement uses TRBV19 and TRBJ1-2; D is possibly TRBD1 (6 bases). Trimming removed 6 bases at V and 6 bases at J, with 11 bases between. CDR3 size: 12 residues. Germline V lookup: CDR1 LNHDA, CDR2 SQIVND (reference sequence). As DNA, the CDR3 is TGTGCCAGTAGGAGGGCAGGGGATGGCTACACCTTC. This encodes CASRRAGDGYTF.

This chain uses TRBV7-9 with TRBJ2-7; the match to TRBD1 covers 7 bases. This CDR3 has 15 amino acids. Germline lookup yields CDR1 SEHNR and CDR2 FQNEAQ (reference sequence). V trimming: 5 bases; J trimming: 3 bases; junction bases outside the gene matches: 10. The CDR3 sequence is CASSGGIDRDYEQYF. Written as DNA, the CDR3 is TGTGCCAGCAGCGGGGGTATCGACAGGGACTACGAGCAGTACTTC.

The chain combines TRBV14 with TRBJ2-7; D might be TRBD1 (6 bases). Germline CDR1 SGHDN, CDR2 FVKESK. This CDR3 is 16 amino acids long. Trimming pared 4 bases from V and 2 bases from J, leaving 18 bases between. DNA of the CDR3: TGTGCCAGCAGCCTAAAAACAGGGAATTCCCCCTACGAGCAGTACTTC. This gives the protein CASSLKTGNSPYEQYF.

The rearrangement links TRBV2 to TRBJ2-5; TRBD1 matches 7 bases. The CDR3 spans 15 residues. V lost 2 bases and J lost 1; bases outside the gene matches: 4. Germline V CDR1 and CDR2: SNHLY, FYNNEI. CDR3 in DNA: TGTGCCAGCAGTGAAATCCGGACAGGCCAAGAGACCCAGTACTTC. Protein product: CASSEIRTGQETQYF.

In its sample, this clone was seen a few times. The chain links TRBV30 to TRBJ2-3; 10 bases agree with TRBD2. Per germline, CDR1 GTSNPN and CDR2 SVGIG (reference sequence). Trimming took 0 bases from V and 3 from J; bases not matched to a gene: 6. CDR3 size: 16 residues. The CDR3 sequence: CAWSVPSGGVTDTQYF. The DNA of the CDR3 is TGTGCCTGGAGTGTCCCTAGCGGGGGCGTTACAGATACGCAGTATTTT.

Here the CDR3 reads CASSVDRRGDGYTF. The CDR3, as DNA: TGTGCCAGCAGCGTAGATAGGCGGGGAGATGGCTACACCTTC. V and J are TRBV9 and TRBJ1-2; D uncertain. The CDR3 extends over 14 amino acids. V gave up 0 bases and J gave up 6 bases, with 12 bases separating them. The germline CDR1 and CDR2 sequences are SGDLS and YYNGEE.

V and J are TRBV4-1 and TRBJ2-6, with D possibly TRBD2 on 5 matching bases. From germline, CDR1 is MGHRA and CDR2 YSYEKL. V dropped 0 bases and J dropped 2 bases, with 23 bases sitting between them. The CDR3 contains 21 residues. In DNA form, the CDR3 reads TGCGCCAGCAGCCAAGAAAATCTATTGGAAAGAGGGCTAGCTGGGGCCAACGTCCTGACTTTC. This sequence encodes CASSQENLLERGLAGANVLTF.

The chain has TRBV27 and TRBJ2-2, with TRBD1 identical over 7 bases. The ends lost 6 bases at V and 5 bases at J; junction bases unmatched: 9. This CDR3 is built from 15 residues. In germline, CDR1 is MNHEY, CDR2 SMNVEV (reference sequence). The CDR3 DNA reads as TGTGCCAGCAGCCTACTAGGGGGCGTGACCGGGGAGCTGTTTTTT. Translating gives CASSLLGGVTGELFF.

This sequence joins TRBV20-1 and TRBJ1-3; D call uncertain. The V gene's germline CDR1 is DFQATT and CDR2 SNEGSKA (reference sequence). The CDR3 runs to 13 residues. Trimming left V 3 bases short and J 4 bases short, with 10 bases between. The CDR3 is CSASLGGGNTIYF. For the CDR3, the DNA is TGCAGTGCTAGTCTAGGCGGCGGAAACACCATATATTTT.

The chain uses TRBV30 and TRBJ1-1; 8 bases map to TRBD1. The trim removed 0 bases at V and 3 bases at J, leaving 9 bases unmatched. Germline values: CDR1 GTSNPN, CDR2 SVGIG (reference sequence). This CDR3 is 16 amino acids long. This CDR3 reads CAWSVGTGFGDTEAFF. DNA of the CDR3: TGTGCCTGGAGTGTAGGGACAGGCTTTGGGGACACTGAAGCTTTCTTT.

The chain joins TRBV11-2 to TRBJ2-3, with D possibly matching TRBD2 (6 bases). Trimming removed 3 bases at V and 4 bases at J, with 17 bases between. The CDR3 length is 16 residues. Germline V gene lookup returns CDR1 SGHAT and CDR2 FQNNGV. The CDR3, as DNA: TGTGCCAGCAGCTTCCCGTCGGGGGTGGGCGCAGATACGCAGTATTTT. Amino acid sequence: CASSFPSGVGADTQYF.

V and J are TRBV24-1 and TRBJ2-1; TRBD2 agrees at 12 bases. There are 13 residues in the CDR3. With V trimmed by 4 bases and J by 12 bases, 3 bases remained unmatched. Germline V gene lookup returns CDR1 KGHDR and CDR2 SFDVKD. CDR3 coding DNA: TGTGCCACCAGTGAGGCACTAGCGGGGGGGCAGTTCTTC. As protein: CATSEALAGGQFF.

The chain has TRBV30 and TRBJ1-3; no clear D. Per germline, CDR1 GTSNPN and CDR2 SVGIG (reference sequence). Trimming cost V 2 bases and J 0 bases, with 17 bases left between them. CDR3 length: 17 residues. CDR3 DNA sequence: TGTGCCTGGAGTAACTATGACGGGAGATCCTCTGGAAACACCATATATTTT. Amino acids: CAWSNYDGRSSGNTIYF.

This clone appeared once. This chain uses TRBV3-1 (or the pseudogene TRBV3-2) with TRBJ2-1, with TRBD2 identical over 10 bases. Per the germline V gene, CDR1 is LGHDT and CDR2 is YNNKEL (reference sequence). This CDR3 is built from 16 residues. The ends lost 0 bases at V and 4 bases at J; junction bases unmatched: 3. CDR3 sequence: CASSQEASGGYNEQFF. The CDR3 nucleotides are TGTGCCAGCAGCCAAGAGGCTAGCGGGGGTTACAATGAGCAGTTCTTC.